This section outlines one TCR beta chain sequence together with its context. The antigen it binds to is not known. This record comes from a study of T cells expressing NK-cell markers (dated by TCRdb to 2018 to 2021). Concerning the study at large: TCR beta-chain repertoires were profiled in sorted CD3+CD56+NKG2C+, CD3+CD56+NKG2C- and CD3+CD56-NKG2C+ T-cell subsets from eight donors. The study sequenced eight donors, all healthy volunteers chosen at random: three men and five women. Among the eight sequenced donors, seven were HCMV-seropositive and one was HCMV-seronegative. Illumina HiSeq 2000/2500, MiSeq or NextSeq was used to sequence libraries as 2 x 150 bp reads.

To determine HCMV serostatus, a commercial ELISA kit was used to detect HCMV-specific IgG in serum. Peripheral blood mononuclear cells were isolated from blood by Ficoll density gradient centrifugation. Overall study results and their limits: In over five donors, the dominant CD3+CD56+NKG2C+ clonotypes were among the top 10 CD8+ clonotypes and accounted for about 1.0-7.0% of CD8+ T cells. Those dominant clonotypes were again the most abundant among CD3+CD56-NKG2C+ cells in several donors, at roughly 25-60.1%. Whether the expanded NKG2C-expressing T cell clones were specific for HCMV antigens remained unclear.

Taken from the germline V gene (reference sequence), the CDR1 and CDR2 loops are MNHEY and SMNVEV. The CDR3, cysteine through phenylalanine, is 16 amino acids long. No DNA is recorded. Instrument on record: Illumina HiSeq 2000. TCR beta cDNA libraries were prepared using 5'RACE template switching, which introduced a universal primer site and unique molecular identifiers. cDNA synthesis was primed from the TCR beta constant segment, followed by two successive PCR amplification steps. The original methods were these. MIGEC was used to demultiplex reads and group reads by UMI, and MiTCR was used to assemble and quantify clonotypes. To exclude erroneous sequences, any TCR cDNA sequence not supported by at least two reads was discarded. The tcR package was used for downstream repertoire analysis, with clonotypes matched between fractions based on CDR3 nucleotide sequence plus V segment. VDJmatch was used to annotate antigen specificity against VDJdb, with one amino acid substitution in CDR3 allowed. After the reads were reprocessed by TCRdb, one entry was made per CDR3 protein sequence, with no DNA. The V and J calls here are based on TCRdb, not the publication. The table for this sample records approximately 550,000 distinct CDR3 sequences. Of the sample, around 3.3% falls within the top ten clones.

This TCR was sampled from a man aged 18 to 30 in good health. Donor details come from another sample of the same person, matched by shared clones. The sequencing input was blood T cells: a sorted CD56 or NKG2C T cell subset, CD4+ or CD8+ T cells, or bulk PBMC T cells (not recorded which). The V and J segments used are TRBV27 and TRBJ2-7; TCRdb designates TRBD1, a call that cannot be tested without DNA. The CDR3 is CASSPYWVQGTYEQYF.